What follows are 26 T cell receptor beta chains derived from one specimen sequenced in a study of T cells in Graves' hyperthyroidism and ophthalmopathy (dated by TCRdb to between 2017 and 2020). Library construction relied on multiplex PCR. TCRdb lists the instrument as Illumina HiSeq 2000. The TCR beta CDR3 regions were amplified from RNA transcripts. A first-round RT-PCR of the TCR CDR3 used the HTBI primer set with the Qiagen OneStep RT-PCR kit. TCRdb passed the public sequencing reads through fastp at Q25 and MiXCR, retaining productive beta sequences. Rows matching on CDR3 protein sequence are summarized as one entry with the most common DNA and genes. Present in this sample are fewer than 650,000 distinct CDR3 sequences, over 11% of which were seen just once. The ten largest clones represent more than 5% of the sample. The sequencing sample was made of blood. The receptors originated from a woman aged 25 to 45 with Graves' hyperthyroidism that later progressed to Graves' ophthalmopathy.

In this sample, this clonotype turned up many times. The J gene is TRBJ2-3, the V gene TRBV11-3; D may be TRBD1 or TRBD2 (5 bases each). The V gene's germline CDR1 is SGHNT and CDR2 YENEEA. Trimming removed 6 bases from V and 0 bases from J, with 16 bases in between. The CDR3 is 16 residues long. The DNA for the CDR3 is TGTGCCAGCAGTATTCAAGGGACGGTCAGCACAGATACGCAGTATTTT. It translates to CASSIQGTVSTDTQYF.

V and J are TRBV29-1 and TRBJ2-7, with D unclear. CDR1 is SQVTM, CDR2 ANQGSEA, per germline. V lost 8 bases to trimming and J lost 3 bases, with 8 bases between them. The CDR3 is made up of 10 amino acids. The CDR3 region has the DNA TGCAGCCACCGCAACTACGAGCAGTACTTC. It codes for CSHRNYEQYF.

This clonotype has a count of ten or more. This chain links TRBV7-2 with TRBJ2-2; TRBD2 aligns across 10 bases. CDR3 length equals 13 residues. The germline V gene has CDR1 SGHTA and CDR2 FQGNSA. V lost 5 bases and J lost 11; bases outside the gene matches: 5. The CDR3 spells CASSPGLAVELFF. Here the CDR3 DNA reads TGTGCCAGCAGCCCCGGACTAGCGGTAGAGCTGTTTTTT. The full variable domain, its missing parts supplied by reference TRBV7-2 and TRBJ2-2, is GAGVSQSPSNKVTEKGKDVELRCDPISGHTALYWYRQSLGQGLEFLIYFQGNSAPDKSGLPSDRFSAERTGGSVSTLTIQRTQQEDSAVYLCASSPGLAVELFFGEGSRLTVL.

This clonotype has only a few counts. The V and J genes are TRBV28 and TRBJ2-2, with TRBD1 identical over 11 bases. The CDR3 length is 16 residues. The junction had 10 bases not matched to a gene; V was cut back by 7 bases and J by 6 bases. The germline CDR1 and CDR2 sequences are MDHEN and SYDVKM. The CDR3 coding sequence is TGTGCCAGCAACCTTCCCATGGGACAGGGGGCCGGGGAGCTGTTTTTT. This sequence encodes CASNLPMGQGAGELFF.

This clonotype was counted ten times or more. The chain employs TRBV27 and TRBJ2-7; TRBD2 aligns across 8 bases. With 2 bases clipped from V and 3 bases from J, the junction kept 6 bases outside the gene matches. The CDR3 is 15 amino acids. Per germline, CDR1 MNHEY and CDR2 SMNVEV (reference sequence). The chain's CDR3 is CASSLNPSGSYEQYF. For the CDR3, the DNA is TGTGCCAGCAGTTTAAACCCCAGCGGGAGCTACGAGCAGTACTTC.

V and J are TRBV19 and TRBJ1-3; D gene unclear. This CDR3 spans 14 amino acids. Germline assignment: CDR1 LNHDA and CDR2 SQIVND (reference sequence). The V gene lost 8 bases and the J gene lost 0 bases, with 11 bases spanning the gap. The CDR3 DNA reads as TGTGCCAGTGGGCGTGGTGGCTCTGGAAACACCATATATTTT. This encodes CASGRGGSGNTIYF.

This clonotype was seen a few times. The chain links TRBV29-1 to TRBJ1-1; TRBD1 aligns across 8 bases. CDR3 length equals 12 residues. J lost 3 bases, V lost 7 bases, and 4 bases had no gene match. Germline CDR1 is SQVTM and CDR2 is ANQGSEA. CDR3 sequence: CSGLTGDTEAFF. The CDR3 nucleotides read TGCAGCGGCTTGACAGGGGACACTGAAGCTTTCTTT.

Concerning this clonotype: Being one base from a much bigger clone, this may be a read error. The genes are TRBV30 and TRBJ1-4; D unresolved. In germline, CDR1 is GTSNPN, CDR2 SVGIG (reference sequence). This CDR3 comprises 16 residues. The CDR3 sequence is CAWSDTSGSLNEKLLF. In DNA, the CDR3 is TGTGCCTGGAGTGATACGTCCGGGAGCCTTAATGAAAAACTGCTTTTT.

This clonotype was observed at least ten times. The gene calls are TRBV30 and TRBJ2-7; D tentatively fits TRBD1 or TRBD2 (6 bases each). The V end lost 0 bases, the J end lost 5 bases, and 20 bases lay between the germline ends. Germline V gives CDR1 GTSNPN, CDR2 SVGIG (reference sequence). This CDR3 has 16 residues. This CDR3 is CAWSVGGGRSVHEQYF. The CDR3 nucleotides are TGTGCCTGGAGTGTTGGAGGGGGGCGATCCGTCCACGAGCAGTACTTC.

The sample holds many counts of this clonotype. The chain is built from TRBV30 and TRBJ2-3; a weak D match, TRBD2 (5 bases). The CDR3 is 14 amino acids. The germline V gene encodes CDR1 GTSNPN and CDR2 SVGIG (reference sequence). Trimming removed 4 bases from V and 1 base from J, with 12 bases in between. The CDR3, as DNA: TGTGCCTGGATTGACTACCACCGCACAGATACGCAGTATTTT. Protein product: CAWIDYHRTDTQYF.

This clonotype came up many times. V usage is TRBV20-1 and J usage is TRBJ1-2; 8 bases are a match to TRBD1. CDR3 length equals 14 residues. Germline values: CDR1 DFQATT, CDR2 SNEGSKA (reference sequence). J gave up 1 base and V 5 bases, and 6 bases lay outside the gene matches. The CDR3 protein is CSAYGQGHNYGYTF. CDR3 nucleotide sequence: TGCAGTGCTTACGGACAGGGTCATAACTATGGCTACACCTTC.

In this sample, this clonotype turned up many times. This sequence joins TRBV5-1 and TRBJ2-7; 8 bases align to TRBD1. Germline V gives CDR1 SGHRS, CDR2 YFSETQ. This CDR3 has 15 residues. Losses at the gene ends were 4 bases for V and 7 bases for J; bases not matched to a gene: 13. The CDR3 nucleotides are TGCGCCAGCAGCCCGCAGGGACAGGATCTGGGAGAGCAGTACTTC. This sequence encodes CASSPQGQDLGEQYF.

The chain employs TRBV24-1 and TRBJ2-7, with D hard to call. Germline V gene sequence: CDR1 KGHDR, CDR2 SFDVKD. V was shortened by 2 bases and J by 3 bases, with 13 bases between the two germline ends. The CDR3 is 15 amino acids. The CDR3 DNA is TGTGCCACCAGTGATTGCCGGCCCCGCGTCTACGAGCAGTACTTC. Translation: CATSDCRPRVYEQYF.

The chain carries TRBV5-6 and TRBJ2-3; TRBD1 matches at 7 bases. The CDR3 is made up of 15 amino acids. The V and J ends lost 2 bases and 4 bases, in that order; junction bases with no gene match: 7. Germline CDR1 SGHDT, CDR2 YYEEEE. The CDR3 DNA reads TGTGCCAGCAGCTTCGACAGGGTCTCGTCAGATACGCAGTATTTT. It is translated as CASSFDRVSSDTQYF.

About this clonotype itself: With a much larger clone just one base away, this may be a read error. V is TRBV20-1 and J is TRBJ2-3, with 7 positions matching TRBD2. Germline values: CDR1 DFQATT, CDR2 SNEGSKA (reference sequence). CDR3 length: 14 residues. The CDR3 loop reads CSAPAGSITDTKYF. The CDR3 nucleotides read TGCAGTGCCCCAGCGGGATCTATCACAGATACGAAGTATTTT.

This clonotype was picked up many times. This chain joins TRBV6-2 or TRBV6-3 and TRBJ2-7; 11 bases match TRBD2. The germline V gene has CDR1 MNHEY and CDR2 SVGEGT. With V trimmed by 5 bases and J by 5 bases, 5 bases remained unmatched. CDR3 length: 14 amino acids. The chain's CDR3 is CASSGSGRVHEQYF. DNA for the CDR3: TGTGCCAGCAGTGGTAGCGGGAGGGTCCACGAGCAGTACTTC.

This clonotype was seen repeatedly, ten times or more. The chain has TRBV10-3 and TRBJ2-7; 13 bases are a match to TRBD2. Germline V gene data show CDR1 as ENHRY and CDR2 as SYGVKD. There are 16 residues in the CDR3. The J segment lost 4 bases and the V segment lost 7 bases, leaving 10 bases of the junction unmatched. The CDR3 loop reads CAITQKGLAGKYEQYF. In DNA, the CDR3 is TGTGCCATCACCCAAAAGGGACTAGCGGGAAAGTACGAGCAGTACTTC.

This chain connects TRBV20-1 to TRBJ2-2; no clear D. This CDR3 comprises 10 residues. V was shortened by 3 bases and J by 6 bases, with 2 bases between the two germline ends. CDR1 and CDR2 from the germline V gene are DFQATT and SNEGSKA (reference sequence). The CDR3 nucleotides read TGCAGTGCTAGGGCCGGGGAGCTGTTTTTT. Amino acids: CSARAGELFF.

The chain is built from TRBV27 and TRBJ2-7; 10 bases are shared with TRBD2. Germline loops: CDR1 MNHEY, CDR2 SMNVEV (reference sequence). There are 19 residues in the CDR3. V trimming: 7 bases; J trimming: 2 bases; junction bases outside the gene matches: 20. The CDR3 loop is CASTLLGGTSEAPAYEQYF. The CDR3 DNA reads as TGTGCCAGCACCCTACTCGGTGGGACTAGCGAGGCCCCTGCCTACGAGCAGTACTTC.

This clonotype appeared many times. This CDR3 is CASSGSFLTEQYF. The CDR3 nucleotides read TGTGCCAGCAGCGGGTCCTTTCTCACCGAGCAGTACTTC. The chain is built from TRBV7-2 and TRBJ2-7; no reliable D call. CDR3 length equals 13 residues. Looked up from germline, CDR1 is SGHTA and CDR2 is FQGNSA. Trimming removed 5 bases from V and 6 bases from J, with 14 bases in between.

This clonotype has ten or more counts. The chain recombines TRBV12-3 or TRBV12-4 with TRBJ1-2; D perhaps matches TRBD1 (5 bases). This CDR3 spans 15 amino acids. V dropped 7 bases and J dropped 7 bases, with 22 bases sitting between them. This chain's CDR3 is CASTSRDPPRAGYTF. For the CDR3, the DNA is TGTGCCAGCACCTCCCGGGACCCCCCGCGGGCTGGCTACACCTTC.

V gene TRBV29-1 combines with J gene TRBJ2-1; D may be TRBD1 (5 bases). The CDR3 runs to 11 residues. Germline CDR1 SQVTM, CDR2 ANQGSEA. Trimming removed 7 bases at V and 5 bases at J, with 9 bases between. CDR3 residues: CSAQTDNEQFF. Here the CDR3 DNA reads TGCAGCGCCCAGACAGACAATGAGCAGTTCTTC.

The chain couples TRBV5-5 to TRBJ1-4, with D unresolved. V was pared by 1 base and J by 8 bases, with 24 bases between. Germline lookup yields CDR1 SGHKS and CDR2 YYEKEE (reference sequence). CDR3 length equals 18 residues. CDR3 coding DNA: TGTGCCAGCAGCTTGAGGATGGGCACGGGAATCTTGTTCGAAAAACTGTTTTTT. Amino acids: CASSLRMGTGILFEKLFF.

This clonotype came up many times. This CDR3 is CASNQGSNYGYTF. CDR3 bases: TGTGCCAGCAACCAGGGAAGCAACTATGGCTACACCTTC. This rearrangement joins TRBV18 to TRBJ1-2; D is possibly TRBD1 (5 bases). Looked up from germline, CDR1 is KGHSH and CDR2 is LQKENI. V dropped 8 bases and J dropped 2 bases, with 12 bases sitting between them. The CDR3 length is 13 residues.

Many counts were recorded for this clonotype. The chain is built from TRBV28 and TRBJ2-5; TRBD2 matches at 11 bases. Trimming cost V 5 bases and J 5 bases; bases outside gene matches: 28. This CDR3 comprises 22 residues. Germline values: CDR1 MDHEN, CDR2 SYDVKM. The CDR3 region is CASSPTQSRGQVPSGRWETQYF. The CDR3, as DNA: TGTGCCAGCAGTCCCACCCAGTCGCGTGGACAGGTGCCTAGCGGGAGGTGGGAGACCCAGTACTTC.

The table lists this clonotype with many counts. The chain joins TRBV29-1 to TRBJ2-3; TRBD1 matches 7 bases. The CDR3 totals 13 residues. CDR1 and CDR2 (germline): SQVTM, ANQGSEA. The V and J ends lost 5 bases and 3 bases, in that order; junction bases with no gene match: 5. CDR3 region: CSVRNRGTDTQYF. CDR3 nucleotide sequence: TGCAGCGTTAGGAACAGGGGAACAGATACGCAGTATTTT.